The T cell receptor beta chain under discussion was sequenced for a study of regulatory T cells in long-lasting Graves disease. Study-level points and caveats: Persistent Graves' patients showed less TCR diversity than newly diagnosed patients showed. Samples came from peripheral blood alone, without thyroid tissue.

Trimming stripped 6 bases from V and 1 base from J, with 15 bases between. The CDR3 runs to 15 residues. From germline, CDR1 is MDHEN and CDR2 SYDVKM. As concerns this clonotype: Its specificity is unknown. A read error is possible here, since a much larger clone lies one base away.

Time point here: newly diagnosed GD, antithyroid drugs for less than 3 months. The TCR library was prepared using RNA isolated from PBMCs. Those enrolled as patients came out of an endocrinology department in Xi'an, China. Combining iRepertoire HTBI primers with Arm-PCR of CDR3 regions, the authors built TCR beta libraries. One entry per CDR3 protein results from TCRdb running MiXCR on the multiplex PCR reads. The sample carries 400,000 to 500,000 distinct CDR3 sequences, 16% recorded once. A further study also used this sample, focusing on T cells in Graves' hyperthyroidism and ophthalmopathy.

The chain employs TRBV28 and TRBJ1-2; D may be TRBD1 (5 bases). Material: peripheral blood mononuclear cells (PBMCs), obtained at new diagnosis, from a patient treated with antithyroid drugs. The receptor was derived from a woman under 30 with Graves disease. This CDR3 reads CASRLWGRINYGYTF. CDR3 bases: TGTGCCAGCAGACTTTGGGGGAGGATTAACTATGGCTACACCTTC.